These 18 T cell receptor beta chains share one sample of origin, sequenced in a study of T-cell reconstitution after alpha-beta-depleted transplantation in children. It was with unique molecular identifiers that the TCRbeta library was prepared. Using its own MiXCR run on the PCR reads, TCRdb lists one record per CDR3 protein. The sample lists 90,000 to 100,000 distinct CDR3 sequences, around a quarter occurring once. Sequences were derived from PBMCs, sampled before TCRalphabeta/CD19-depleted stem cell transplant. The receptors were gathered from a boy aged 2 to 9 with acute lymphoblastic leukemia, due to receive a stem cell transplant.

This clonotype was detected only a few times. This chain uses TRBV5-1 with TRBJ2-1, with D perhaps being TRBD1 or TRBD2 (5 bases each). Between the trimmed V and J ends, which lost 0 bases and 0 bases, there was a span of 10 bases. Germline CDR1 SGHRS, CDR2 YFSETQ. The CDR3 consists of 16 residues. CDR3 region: CASSLGDRNSYNEQFF. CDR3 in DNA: TGCGCCAGCAGCTTGGGGGACCGGAACTCCTACAATGAGCAGTTCTTC.

The CDR3 coding sequence is TGTGCCAGCAGTTTAACGGCTAGCGGAAGGCTTGGCACAGATACGCAGTATTTT. The encoded protein is CASSLTASGRLGTDTQYF. This chain joins TRBV12-3 or TRBV12-4 and TRBJ2-3, with 7 bases aligning to TRBD2. J lost 1 base, V lost 2 bases, and 12 bases had no gene match. CDR3 size: 18 residues.

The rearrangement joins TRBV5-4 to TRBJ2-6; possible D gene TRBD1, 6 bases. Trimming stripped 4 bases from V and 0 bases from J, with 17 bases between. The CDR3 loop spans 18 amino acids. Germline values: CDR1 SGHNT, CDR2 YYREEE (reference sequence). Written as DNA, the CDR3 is TGTGCCAGCAGCGTGGCCCAGGACAGCTACTCTGGGGCCAACGTCCTGACTTTC. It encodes CASSVAQDSYSGANVLTF.

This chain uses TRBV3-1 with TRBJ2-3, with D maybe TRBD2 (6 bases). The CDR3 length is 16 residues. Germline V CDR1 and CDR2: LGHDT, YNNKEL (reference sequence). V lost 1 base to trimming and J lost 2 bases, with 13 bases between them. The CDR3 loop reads CASSQGGLLNTDTQYF. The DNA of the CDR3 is TGTGCCAGCAGCCAAGGGGGACTTCTTAACACAGATACGCAGTATTTT.

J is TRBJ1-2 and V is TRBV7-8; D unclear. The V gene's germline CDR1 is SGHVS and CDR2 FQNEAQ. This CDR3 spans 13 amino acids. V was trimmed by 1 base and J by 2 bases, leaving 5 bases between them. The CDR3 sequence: CASSLEENYGYTF. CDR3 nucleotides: TGTGCCAGCAGCTTAGAAGAGAACTATGGCTACACCTTC.

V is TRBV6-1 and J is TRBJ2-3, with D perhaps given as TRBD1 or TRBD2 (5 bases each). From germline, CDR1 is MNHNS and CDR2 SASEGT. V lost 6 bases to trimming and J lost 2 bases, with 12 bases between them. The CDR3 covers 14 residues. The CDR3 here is CASSPEGLTDTQYF. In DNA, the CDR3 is TGTGCCAGCAGCCCCGAGGGGCTCACAGATACGCAGTATTTT.

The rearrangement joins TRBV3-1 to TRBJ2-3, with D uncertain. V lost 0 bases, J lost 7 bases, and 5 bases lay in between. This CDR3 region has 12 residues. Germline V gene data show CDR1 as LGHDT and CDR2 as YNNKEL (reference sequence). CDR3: CASSQDRNTQYF. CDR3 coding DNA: TGTGCCAGCAGCCAAGATCGGAATACGCAGTATTTT.

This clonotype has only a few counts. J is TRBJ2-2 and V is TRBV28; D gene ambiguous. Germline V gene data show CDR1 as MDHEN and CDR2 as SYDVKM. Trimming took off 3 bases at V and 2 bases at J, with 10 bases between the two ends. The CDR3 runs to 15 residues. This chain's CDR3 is CASSLADSNTGELFF. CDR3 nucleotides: TGTGCCAGCAGTTTGGCAGATTCTAACACCGGGGAGCTGTTTTTT.

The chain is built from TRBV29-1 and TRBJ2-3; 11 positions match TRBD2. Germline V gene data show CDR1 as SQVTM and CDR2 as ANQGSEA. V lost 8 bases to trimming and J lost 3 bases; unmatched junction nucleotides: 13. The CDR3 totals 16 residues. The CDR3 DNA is TGCAGCACCCGGGTGGGGACTAGCGGAGTTACAGATACGCAGTATTTT. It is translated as CSTRVGTSGVTDTQYF.

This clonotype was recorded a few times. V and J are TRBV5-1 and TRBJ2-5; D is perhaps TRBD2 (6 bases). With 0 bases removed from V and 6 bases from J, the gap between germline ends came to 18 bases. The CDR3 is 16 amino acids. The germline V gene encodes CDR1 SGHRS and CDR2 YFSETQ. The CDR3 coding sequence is TGCGCCAGCAGCTTGGAAACCAGCGGAGGGGCCCAGACCCAGTACTTC. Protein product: CASSLETSGGAQTQYF. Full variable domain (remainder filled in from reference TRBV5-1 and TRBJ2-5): KAGVTQTPRYLIKTRGQQVTLSCSPISGHRSVSWYQQTPGQGLQFLFEYFSETQRNKGNFPGRFSGRQFSNSRSEMNVSTLELGDSALYLCASSLETSGGAQTQYFGPGTRLLVL.

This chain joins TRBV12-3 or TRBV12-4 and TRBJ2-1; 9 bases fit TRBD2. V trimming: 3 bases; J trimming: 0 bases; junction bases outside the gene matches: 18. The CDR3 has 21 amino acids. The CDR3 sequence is CASSLYPAGGPRTGSYNEQFF. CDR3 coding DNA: TGTGCCAGCAGTTTGTACCCAGCGGGAGGCCCTCGCACCGGCTCCTACAATGAGCAGTTCTTC.

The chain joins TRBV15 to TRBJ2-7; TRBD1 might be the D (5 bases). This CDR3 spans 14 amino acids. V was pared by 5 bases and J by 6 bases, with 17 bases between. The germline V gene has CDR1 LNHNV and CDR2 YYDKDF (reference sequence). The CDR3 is CATSLSTEFAEQYF. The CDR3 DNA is TGTGCCACCAGCTTGTCGACAGAGTTCGCCGAGCAGTACTTC.

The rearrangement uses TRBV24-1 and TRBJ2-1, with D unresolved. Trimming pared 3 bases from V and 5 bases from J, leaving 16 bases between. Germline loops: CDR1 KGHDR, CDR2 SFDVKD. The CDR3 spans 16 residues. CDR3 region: CATSDLREGPHNEQFF. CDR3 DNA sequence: TGTGCCACCAGTGATCTAAGAGAAGGCCCACACAATGAGCAGTTCTTC.

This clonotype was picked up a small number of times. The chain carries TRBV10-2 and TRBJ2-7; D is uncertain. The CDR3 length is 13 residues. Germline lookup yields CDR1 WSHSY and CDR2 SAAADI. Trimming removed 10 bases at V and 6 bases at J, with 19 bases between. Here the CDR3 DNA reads TGCGCCACCAACCAGGATTCATGGACCGAGCAGTACTTC. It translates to CATNQDSWTEQYF.

The CDR3 loop reads CASRFRDGVGELFF. In DNA form, the CDR3 reads TGTGCCAGCAGATTCCGGGACGGGGTCGGGGAGCTGTTTTTT. V gene TRBV7-9 combines with J gene TRBJ2-2; D may match TRBD1 or TRBD2 (5 bases each). The CDR3 totals 14 residues. Germline V gene data show CDR1 as SEHNR and CDR2 as FQNEAQ (reference sequence). V was cut by 6 bases and J by 7 bases, with 15 bases left in between.

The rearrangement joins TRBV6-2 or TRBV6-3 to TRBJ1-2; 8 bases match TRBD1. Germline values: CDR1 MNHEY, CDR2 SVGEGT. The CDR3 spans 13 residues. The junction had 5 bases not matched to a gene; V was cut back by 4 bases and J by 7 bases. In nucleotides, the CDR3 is TGTGCCAGCAGTTGGACAGGGCGCCCTGGCTACACCTTC. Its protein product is CASSWTGRPGYTF.

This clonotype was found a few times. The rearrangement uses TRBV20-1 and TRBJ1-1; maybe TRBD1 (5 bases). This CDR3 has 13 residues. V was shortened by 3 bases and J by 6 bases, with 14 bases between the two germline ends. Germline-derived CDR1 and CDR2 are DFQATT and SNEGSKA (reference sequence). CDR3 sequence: CSARRRVGAEAFF. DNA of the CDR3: TGCAGTGCTAGGAGACGGGTGGGGGCTGAAGCTTTCTTT.

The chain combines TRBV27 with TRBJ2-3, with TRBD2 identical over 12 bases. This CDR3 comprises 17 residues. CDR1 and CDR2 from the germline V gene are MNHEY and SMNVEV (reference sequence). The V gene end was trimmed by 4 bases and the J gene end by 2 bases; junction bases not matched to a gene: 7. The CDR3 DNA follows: TGTGCCAGCAGTTCAACCCGACTAGCGGGAGCCACAGATACGCAGTATTTT. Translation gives CASSSTRLAGATDTQYF.